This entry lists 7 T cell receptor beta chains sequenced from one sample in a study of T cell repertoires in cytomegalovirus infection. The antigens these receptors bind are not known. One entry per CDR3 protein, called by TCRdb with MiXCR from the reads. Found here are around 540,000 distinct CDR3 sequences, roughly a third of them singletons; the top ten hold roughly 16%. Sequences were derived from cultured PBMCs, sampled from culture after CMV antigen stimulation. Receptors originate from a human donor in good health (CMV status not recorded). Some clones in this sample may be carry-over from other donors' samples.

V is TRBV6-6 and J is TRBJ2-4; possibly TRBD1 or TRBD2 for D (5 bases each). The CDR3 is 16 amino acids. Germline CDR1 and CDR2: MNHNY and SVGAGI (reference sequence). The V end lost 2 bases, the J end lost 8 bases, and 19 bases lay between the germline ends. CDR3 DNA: TGTGCCAGCAGTTACGGGTCTCTTGGTGGGGGACACATTCAGTACTTC. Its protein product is CASSYGSLGGGHIQYF.

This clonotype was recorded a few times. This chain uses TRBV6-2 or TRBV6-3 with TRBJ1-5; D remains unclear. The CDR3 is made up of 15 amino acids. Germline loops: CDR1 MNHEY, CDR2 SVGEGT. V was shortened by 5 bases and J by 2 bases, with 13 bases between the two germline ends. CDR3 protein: CASSVRSARNQPQHF. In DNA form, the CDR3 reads TGTGCCAGCAGTGTGCGGAGCGCGCGCAATCAGCCCCAGCATTTT.

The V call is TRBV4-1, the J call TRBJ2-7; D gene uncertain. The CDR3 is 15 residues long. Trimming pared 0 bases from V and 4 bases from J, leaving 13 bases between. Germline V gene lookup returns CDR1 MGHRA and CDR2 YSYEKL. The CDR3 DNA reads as TGCGCCAGCAGCCAAGAGGTGGCTCCGGGTTACGAGCAGTACTTC. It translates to CASSQEVAPGYEQYF.

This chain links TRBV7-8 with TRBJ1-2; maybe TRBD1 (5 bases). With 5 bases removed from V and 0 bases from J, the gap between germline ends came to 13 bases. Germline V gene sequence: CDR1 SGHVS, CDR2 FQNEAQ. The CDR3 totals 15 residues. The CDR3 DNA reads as TGTGCCAGCAGCCCGCAGGGAGGCTCTAACTATGGCTACACCTTC. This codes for CASSPQGGSNYGYTF.

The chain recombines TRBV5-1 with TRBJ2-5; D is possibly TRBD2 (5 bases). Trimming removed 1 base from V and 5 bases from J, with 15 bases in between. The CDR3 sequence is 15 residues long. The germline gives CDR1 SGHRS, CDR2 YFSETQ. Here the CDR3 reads CASSLTDPGMETQYF. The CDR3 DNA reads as TGCGCCAGCAGCTTGACGGATCCGGGGATGGAGACCCAGTACTTC.

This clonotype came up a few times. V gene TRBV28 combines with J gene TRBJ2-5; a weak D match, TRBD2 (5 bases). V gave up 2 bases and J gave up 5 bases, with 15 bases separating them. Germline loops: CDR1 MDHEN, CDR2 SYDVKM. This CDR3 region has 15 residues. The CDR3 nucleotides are TGTGCCAGCAGTTTAGACTATGGAAATATTGAGACCCAGTACTTC. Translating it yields CASSLDYGNIETQYF.

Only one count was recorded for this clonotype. CDR3 sequence (DNA): TGTGCCAGTAAGGGCGGGACTTCACTTTCAGGAAAACTGTTTTTT. Translating gives CASKGGTSLSGKLFF. The chain combines TRBV19 with TRBJ1-4; TRBD1 is a possible D gene (5 bases). The CDR3 contains 15 residues. V was trimmed by 7 bases and J by 10 bases, leaving 22 bases between them. The germline gives CDR1 LNHDA, CDR2 SQIVND (reference sequence).